One sample yielded the 5 T cell receptor beta chains listed below, sequenced in a study of T-cell memory formation after mild COVID-19. TCRdb recomputed calls from the 5' RACE reads with MiXCR, one row per CDR3 protein. The table includes 400,000 or so distinct CDR3 sequences, 20% detected once. The source material was PBMCs or a T cell subset sorted from them (not recorded which). The source is an adult woman who had mild COVID-19 (a few samples of this study predate the infection). Cell type and time point are not known.

This clonotype appeared a few times. The rearrangement uses TRBV7-3 and TRBJ1-1; a possible D gene is TRBD1 (5 bases). CDR3 length equals 13 residues. V lost 3 bases and J 3 bases, leaving 8 bases between the germline ends. The germline V gene has CDR1 SGHTA and CDR2 FQGTGA. CDR3 in DNA: TGTGCCAGCAGCTTTGGACACGACACTGAAGCTTTCTTT. It translates to CASSFGHDTEAFF.

On this clonotype: Compared with germline, one end of the junction differs, possibly owing to a read error. The rearrangement links TRBV5-1 to TRBJ2-2; the D gene is possibly TRBD2 (5 bases). Germline CDR1 reads SGHRS; CDR2 reads YFSETQ. The CDR3 sequence is 16 residues long. CDR3 loop: CASSPGIVGNTGELIF. In nucleotides, the CDR3 is TGCGCCAGCAGCCCCGGCATAGTGGGGAACACCGGGGAGCTGATTTTT.

The CDR3 loop is CASRLGGRYTEAFF. CDR3 bases: TGTGCCAGCAGGCTCGGGGGGAGATACACTGAAGCTTTCTTT. The chain combines TRBV5-6 with TRBJ1-1; D possibly corresponds to TRBD1 (5 bases). V was cut by 5 bases and J by 3 bases, with 14 bases left in between. This CDR3 region has 14 residues. Germline CDR1 and CDR2: SGHDT and YYEEEE.

This clonotype was found once. The chain carries TRBV2 and TRBJ1-4, with D uncertain. The CDR3 is 14 residues long. The ends were cut back, 9 bases at V and 0 bases at J, with 11 bases in the middle. The germline CDR1 and CDR2 sequences are SNHLY and FYNNEI. The CDR3 DNA is TGTGCCAGTGGTATCATTGCAACTAATGAAAAACTGTTTTTT. Amino acid sequence: CASGIIATNEKLFF.

The chain links TRBV7-2 to TRBJ1-2; D gene ambiguous. From germline, CDR1 is SGHTA and CDR2 FQGNSA. The CDR3 spans 14 residues. V was shortened by 6 bases and J by 7 bases, with 18 bases between the two germline ends. CDR3 coding DNA: TGTGCCAGCAGGAGGGCCGGACCCGTGGCTGGCTACACCTTC. Translating it yields CASRRAGPVAGYTF.